This T cell receptor (beta chain) was observed in a study of CD8+CD57+ T cells in acquired aplastic anemia. The template for TCR beta VDJ and CDR3 sequence profiling was genomic DNA. TCRdb re-derived calls from the reads in MiXCR, one entry per CDR3 protein. The data show about 210,000 distinct CDR3 sequences, with approximately 57% seen just once and 25% to 35% held by the top ten. The CDR3 consists of 14 residues. Germline CDR1 reads SGHDT; CDR2 reads YYEEEE. Trimming left V 6 bases short and J 2 bases short, with 15 bases between. This clonotype was observed many times. The clonotype originates from a human donor in good health. The chain joins TRBV5-6 to TRBJ2-7; D not resolved. What was sequenced was sorted CD4+, CD8+, or CD8+CD57+ T cells (not recorded which) from PBMCs. The CDR3 region is CASNSRTAPYEQYF. CDR3 coding DNA: TGTGCCAGCAACTCTAGGACGGCTCCCTACGAGCAGTACTTC. Looking up the rest from reference TRBV5-6 and TRBJ2-7 gives the full variable domain: DAGVTQSPTHLIKTRGQQVTLRCSPKSGHDTVSWYQQALGQGPQFIFQYYEEEERQRGNFPDRFSGHQFPNYSSELNVNALLLGDSALYLCASNSRTAPYEQYFGPGTRLTVT.